The 16 T cell receptor beta chains given below trace back to one sample, sequenced in a study of blood T cells in healthy people across ages. The authors ran a second PCR of about 7 to 12 cycles using a sample-barcoded 5' primer and a J-beta primer mix. Each CDR3 protein is one row after TCRdb ran MiXCR on the 5' RACE reads. The table has 650,000 to 1,000,000 distinct CDR3 sequences, roughly 35% seen once; the top ten hold 13%. Sequencing was done on a sample of blood. These receptors were taken from a man younger than 35 in good health.

This chain uses TRBV10-3 with TRBJ2-3; the D is unclear. CDR1 and CDR2 (germline): ENHRY, SYGVKD. V lost 3 bases to trimming and J lost 3 bases, with 4 bases between them. CDR3 length: 12 amino acids. The chain's CDR3 is CAISDGTDTQYF. CDR3 bases: TGTGCCATCAGTGACGGGACAGATACGCAGTATTTT.

To note about this clonotype: Relative to the germline gene, one junction end is altered; a read error may explain this. This chain joins TRBV12-3 or TRBV12-4 and TRBJ2-3; D is perhaps TRBD1 or TRBD2 (5 bases each). This CDR3 spans 14 amino acids. The CDR3, as DNA: TGTGCCAGCAGGTTGGGGGTTCCCCCAGATACGCAATATTTT. This translates into CASRLGVPPDTQYF.

V usage is TRBV27 and J usage is TRBJ1-2, with 9 nucleotides matching TRBD1. V lost 1 base to trimming and J lost 4 bases; unmatched junction nucleotides: 7. Germline V gives CDR1 MNHEY, CDR2 SMNVEV (reference sequence). This CDR3 comprises 16 residues. CDR3 DNA sequence: TGTGCCAGCAGTTTATATGCGGGACAGGGTAGCTATGGCTACACCTTC. Protein sequence: CASSLYAGQGSYGYTF.

V is TRBV6-1 and J is TRBJ1-2; D is possibly TRBD1 (5 bases). Between the trimmed V and J ends, which lost 6 bases and 10 bases, there was a span of 24 bases. The CDR3 spans 15 residues. The V gene's germline CDR1 is MNHNS and CDR2 SASEGT. The CDR3 sequence: CASRLIRKGQNDYTF. As DNA, the CDR3 is TGTGCCAGCAGACTCATAAGGAAGGGGCAGAATGACTACACCTTC.

This clonotype was seen repeatedly, ten times or more. The V and J genes are TRBV4-3 and TRBJ2-1; 8 bases align to TRBD2. The length of the CDR3 is 15 residues. Germline lookup yields CDR1 LGHNA and CDR2 YSLEER. J was trimmed by 4 bases and V by 5 bases; bases with no gene match: 7. CDR3 residues: CASSSGSGGYNEQFF. The DNA of the CDR3 is TGCGCCAGCAGCTCAGGAAGCGGGGGTTACAATGAGCAGTTCTTC.

The J gene is TRBJ2-5, the V gene TRBV6-2 or TRBV6-3, with a weak D call TRBD2 (6 bases). The end of the DNA is better explained by TRBJ2-7, so the J call may be wrong. Germline CDR1 is MNHEY and CDR2 is SVGEGT. CDR3 length equals 14 residues. CDR3 amino acids: CASSLRDWYYEQYF. CDR3 DNA sequence: TGTGCCAGCAGCCTACGGGACTGGTACTACGAGCAGTACTTC.

This clonotype appeared many times. The chain employs TRBV27 and TRBJ2-2, with D possibly matching TRBD1 (6 bases). The CDR3 loop spans 13 amino acids. The germline CDR1 and CDR2 sequences are MNHEY and SMNVEV (reference sequence). Trimming stripped 6 bases from V and 7 bases from J, with 12 bases between. CDR3 bases: TGTGCCAGCAGACAGGGTGTTGGCGGGGAGCTGTTTTTT. This sequence encodes CASRQGVGGELFF.

As DNA, the CDR3 is TGTGCCAGCAGCCTTGCGGAGTTGCAGCCCCAGCATTTT. Translating gives CASSLAELQPQHF. The V call is TRBV6-5, the J call TRBJ1-5; the D is unclear. CDR1 and CDR2 (germline): MNHEY, SVGAGI. Trimming stripped 6 bases from V and 7 bases from J, with 13 bases between. The CDR3 is 13 amino acids.

This clonotype was observed at least ten times. The chain joins TRBV5-1 to TRBJ2-5; no clear D gene. Germline CDR1 SGHRS, CDR2 YFSETQ. Between the trimmed V and J ends, which lost 0 bases and 3 bases, there was a span of 6 bases. CDR3 size: 13 residues. The CDR3 DNA reads as TGCGCCAGCAGCTTGGAGGCAGAAGAGACCCAGTACTTC. Protein product: CASSLEAEETQYF.

This clonotype was counted a few times. The chain recombines TRBV20-1 with TRBJ2-1; TRBD1 might be the D (7 bases). Germline lookup yields CDR1 DFQATT and CDR2 SNEGSKA (reference sequence). V was trimmed by 0 bases and J by 4 bases, leaving 13 bases between them. CDR3 length: 15 amino acids. Here the CDR3 DNA reads TGCAGTGCTAGAGATCCCAGGGGGACTTACAATGAGCAGTTCTTC. Its translation: CSARDPRGTYNEQFF.

This clonotype came up a few times. The V and J genes are TRBV4-3 and TRBJ2-2; a weak D match, TRBD2 (6 bases). The ends were cut back, 4 bases at V and 0 bases at J, with 9 bases in the middle. The length of the CDR3 is 15 residues. Germline V gene data show CDR1 as LGHNA and CDR2 as YSLEER. CDR3 residues: CASSRGGSNTGELFF. DNA for the CDR3: TGCGCCAGCAGCCGGGGAGGCTCGAACACCGGGGAGCTGTTTTTT.

This clonotype showed up just a few times. The chain links TRBV10-3 to TRBJ2-2, with D tentatively TRBD2 (5 bases). CDR3 length equals 15 residues. Germline V gene sequence: CDR1 ENHRY, CDR2 SYGVKD. Trimming shortened V by 8 bases and J by 5 bases, and 18 bases separated the two germline ends. This CDR3 is CAIAYVAGITGELFF. The CDR3 nucleotides read TGTGCCATCGCCTATGTTGCGGGTATAACCGGGGAGCTGTTTTTT.

This clonotype turned up a few times. The J gene is TRBJ2-5, the V gene TRBV20-1; perhaps TRBD2 as D (5 bases). The CDR3 totals 12 residues. From germline, CDR1 is DFQATT and CDR2 SNEGSKA (reference sequence). With 3 bases removed from V and 3 bases from J, the gap between germline ends came to 8 bases. CDR3 sequence reads: CSARGREETQYF. Here the CDR3 DNA reads TGCAGTGCTAGGGGGAGAGAAGAGACCCAGTACTTC.

The genes are TRBV3-1 and TRBJ2-5; no clear D. CDR3 length equals 15 residues. V was trimmed by 0 bases and J by 4 bases, leaving 12 bases between them. Germline V gives CDR1 LGHDT, CDR2 YNNKEL (reference sequence). The CDR3 spells CASSQDVLLVETQYF. The CDR3 coding sequence is TGTGCCAGCAGCCAAGATGTCCTGCTAGTAGAGACCCAGTACTTC.

In its sample, this clonotype was seen a few times. One end of the junction fails to match germline, which may point to a read error. This chain uses TRBV12-3 or TRBV12-4 with TRBJ1-6; no firm D call. The CDR3 is 13 amino acids. The CDR3 sequence: CASSFHRNSPPHF. The CDR3 nucleotides read TGTGCCAGCAGTTTTCATAGGAATTCACCCCCCCACTTT.

This clonotype has a count of ten or more. This CDR3 is CASSYPGQGVDTQYF. The CDR3 DNA sequence: TGTGCCAGCAGTTACCCCGGACAGGGCGTAGATACGCAGTATTTT. J is TRBJ2-3 and V is TRBV6-5, with 8 bases fitting TRBD1. The J segment lost 5 bases and the V segment lost 2 bases, leaving 6 bases of the junction unmatched. CDR1 and CDR2 from the germline V gene are MNHEY and SVGAGI. This CDR3 is built from 15 residues.